Here is one TCR beta chain with its context. The sample is drawn from a study of control samples from healthy donors and cancer patients. Sequenced by immunoSEQ multiplex PCR; TCRdb stores in-frame clones only, minus some. The sample has some 160,000 clones; approximately 90% are singletons. This receptor was identified in a woman aged 25 to 39 in good health. Sequencing was carried out using blood.

The CDR3, as DNA: TGTGCCAGCAGCTTGACGGACAGGGAGAATGAAAAACTGTTTTTT. This sequence encodes CASSLTDRENEKLFF. V and J are TRBV7-4 and TRBJ1-4; 8 bases match TRBD1. Germline V gene data show CDR1 as SGHVT and CDR2 as SQSDAQ. J was trimmed by 5 bases and V by 3 bases; bases with no gene match: 5. This CDR3 is 15 amino acids long.